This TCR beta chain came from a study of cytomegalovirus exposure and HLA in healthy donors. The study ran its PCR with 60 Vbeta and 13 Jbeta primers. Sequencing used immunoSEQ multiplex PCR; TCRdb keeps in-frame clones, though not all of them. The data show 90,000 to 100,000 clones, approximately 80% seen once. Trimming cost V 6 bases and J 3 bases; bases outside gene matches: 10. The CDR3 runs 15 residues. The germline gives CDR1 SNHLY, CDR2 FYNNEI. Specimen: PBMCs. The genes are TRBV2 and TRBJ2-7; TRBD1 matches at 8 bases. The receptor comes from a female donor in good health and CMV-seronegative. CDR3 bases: TGTGCCAGCAGGAAGGCGGGACAGGAGATCTACGAGCAGTACTTC. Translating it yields CASRKAGQEIYEQYF. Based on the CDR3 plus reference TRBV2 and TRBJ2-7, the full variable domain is EPEVTQTPSHQVTQMGQEVILRCVPISNHLYFYWYRQILGQKVEFLVSFYNNEISEKSEIFDDQFSVERPDGSNFTLKIRSTKLEDSAMYFCASRKAGQEIYEQYFGPGTRLTVT.